Below are 18 T cell receptor beta chains sequenced from a single sample in a study of cytomegalovirus exposure and HLA in healthy donors. Vbeta (60) and Jbeta (13) primers were used in the PCR. Method: immunoSEQ multiplex PCR; TCRdb's copy keeps in-frame clones and lacks some. The repertoire holds 110,000 to 150,000 clones, with around 70% as singletons. Input material: PBMCs. These receptors all stem from a young woman in good health and CMV-seronegative.

This chain joins TRBV29-1 and TRBJ2-5, with 9 bases identical to TRBD1. This CDR3 region has 12 residues. From germline, CDR1 is SQVTM and CDR2 ANQGSEA. V dropped 6 bases and J dropped 2; count of bases not matched to a gene: 1. CDR3 residues: CSVDRGQETQYF. The DNA of the CDR3 is TGCAGCGTCGACAGGGGGCAAGAGACCCAGTACTTC. Combining the CDR3 with reference TRBV29-1 and TRBJ2-5 gives the whole variable domain SAVISQKPSRDICQRGTSLTIQCQVDSQVTMMFWYRQQPGQSLTLIATANQGSEATYESGFVIDKFPISRPNLTFSTLTVSNMSPEDSSIYLCSVDRGQETQYFGPGTRLLVL.

The count of this clone is one. In DNA, the CDR3 is TGTGCCAGTACCAACAGTAACTATGGCTACACCTTC. It translates to CASTNSNYGYTF. J is TRBJ1-2 and V is TRBV19; D ambiguous. Deletions cut 7 bases from V and 1 base from J, with 7 bases between. Germline CDR1 and CDR2: LNHDA and SQIVND (reference sequence). The CDR3 has 12 residues.

This chain connects TRBV6-5 to TRBJ1-2; 11 bases agree with TRBD1. J gave up 3 bases and V 7 bases, and 4 bases lay outside the gene matches. Per the germline V gene, CDR1 is MNHEY and CDR2 is SVGAGI. The CDR3 contains 14 residues. The CDR3 region is CASIRTGGYYGYTF. The DNA for the CDR3 is TGTGCCAGCATCCGGACAGGGGGCTACTATGGCTACACCTTC.

There are a few counts of this clone. V usage is TRBV15 and J usage is TRBJ2-2, with 9 bases aligning to TRBD1. The CDR3 has 18 residues. V gave up 1 base and J gave up 2 bases; unmatched junction bases: 8. Germline CDR1 is LNHNV and CDR2 is YYDKDF (reference sequence). The CDR3 DNA is TGTGCCACCAGCAGAGTGATGGGACAGGGAGGAAACACCGGGGAGCTGTTTTTT. Its protein is CATSRVMGQGGNTGELFF.

CDR3 DNA sequence: TGTGCCAGCAGCAAAGTCGTGGGGGGGCAAGTCTACGAGCAGTACTTC. It is translated as CASSKVVGGQVYEQYF. The gene calls are TRBV21-1 and TRBJ2-7; the table assigns TRBD2, which was not confirmed against the DNA. TRBV21-1 is listed as a pseudogene. The length of the CDR3 is 16 residues.

The J gene is TRBJ2-2, the V gene TRBV6-1; TRBD2 matches 9 bases. In germline, CDR1 is MNHNS, CDR2 SASEGT. CDR3 length: 16 amino acids. V shed 1 base, J shed 4 bases, and the junction held 4 bases outside the gene matches. The CDR3 coding sequence is TGTGCCAGCAGTGAAGTTGCGGGGGGGACCACCGGGGAGCTGTTTTTT. Its protein is CASSEVAGGTTGELFF.

The chain links TRBV5-4 to TRBJ1-2, with D unclear. V lost 0 bases and J 3 bases, leaving 12 bases between the germline ends. Germline loops: CDR1 SGHNT, CDR2 YYREEE (reference sequence). The CDR3 runs to 15 residues. The DNA for the CDR3 is TGTGCCAGCAGCTTGGAGCTTTCGGGGTACTATGGCTACACCTTC. Translating gives CASSLELSGYYGYTF.

This clone was seen just once. This chain uses TRBV25-1 with TRBJ2-3; 9 bases line up with TRBD2. Germline V gene data show CDR1 as MGHDK and CDR2 as SYGVNS. The V and J ends lost 6 bases and 5 bases, in that order; junction bases with no gene match: 9. The CDR3 has 15 residues. The CDR3 DNA is TGTGCCAGCAGCGGCGGGGGGGCCGGGGTAGATACGCAGTATTTT. Amino acids: CASSGGGAGVDTQYF.

This clone was counted between two and nine times. This chain joins TRBV29-1 and TRBJ2-3; tentative D call: TRBD1 (6 bases). The CDR3 consists of 12 residues. The germline CDR1 and CDR2 sequences are SQVTM and ANQGSEA. Trimming removed 7 bases from V and 7 bases from J, with 15 bases in between. The CDR3 spells CSAVTGGNTQYF. Written as DNA, the CDR3 is TGCAGCGCGGTGACAGGAGGAAATACGCAGTATTTT.

The chain joins TRBV9 to TRBJ1-1; a possible D gene is TRBD1 (5 bases). Germline V gives CDR1 SGDLS, CDR2 YYNGEE. Trimming removed 0 bases from V and 3 bases from J, with 15 bases in between. The CDR3 totals 16 residues. DNA of the CDR3: TGTGCCAGCAGCGTAGCAGGTGCAGGGTCCGACACTGAAGCTTTCTTT. It specifies CASSVAGAGSDTEAFF.

This clone was detected only a few times. The chain has TRBV2 and TRBJ1-1, with 7 bases aligning to TRBD1. Germline CDR1 reads SNHLY; CDR2 reads FYNNEI. The V gene end was trimmed by 5 bases and the J gene end by 1 base; junction bases not matched to a gene: 7. The CDR3 spans 15 residues. CDR3: CASSTDRQGNTEAFF. Written as DNA, the CDR3 is TGTGCCAGCAGTACAGATCGACAGGGGAACACTGAAGCTTTCTTT.

This clone was picked up a small number of times. The chain links TRBV7-3 to TRBJ1-6, with D tentatively TRBD1 (6 bases). Trimming stripped 5 bases from V and 6 bases from J, with 8 bases between. The germline CDR1 and CDR2 sequences are SGHTA and FQGTGA. This CDR3 is 13 amino acids long. The CDR3 DNA reads TGTGCCAGCAGCCCGGACAGTAATTCACCCCTCCACTTT. Protein: CASSPDSNSPLHF.

The V call is TRBV28, the J call TRBJ2-7; TRBD2 agrees at 8 bases. Germline V gives CDR1 MDHEN, CDR2 SYDVKM. The CDR3 covers 16 residues. After removal of 6 bases from V and 2 bases from J, the junction contained 12 bases not matched to a gene. As DNA, the CDR3 is TGTGCCAGCAGCCTACCTGGGACTAGTCGAGCCTACGAGCAGTACTTC. Translating gives CASSLPGTSRAYEQYF.

The chain links TRBV7-8 to TRBJ2-7; 8 nucleotides agree with TRBD2. Germline lookup yields CDR1 SGHVS and CDR2 FQNEAQ. This CDR3 spans 14 amino acids. V lost 5 bases to trimming and J lost 6 bases; unmatched junction nucleotides: 9. This CDR3 is CASSPPGLGGEQYF. The CDR3 coding sequence is TGTGCCAGCAGCCCCCCGGGACTAGGGGGCGAGCAGTACTTC.

Comments on this clone: Different DNA sequences within this sample yield the same CDR3. The chain combines TRBV6-1 with TRBJ1-2; 7 bases line up with TRBD1. The trim removed 0 bases at V and 3 bases at J, leaving 4 bases unmatched. Germline lookup yields CDR1 MNHNS and CDR2 SASEGT. The CDR3 spans 15 residues. The CDR3 here is CASSEASGQDYGYTF. The CDR3 bases are TGTGCCAGCAGTGAAGCCTCTGGACAGGACTATGGCTACACCTTC.

This clone was counted once. This chain uses TRBV18 with TRBJ2-1; 9 positions agree with TRBD2. With V trimmed by 2 bases and J by 4 bases, 3 bases remained unmatched. The CDR3 extends over 15 amino acids. The V gene's germline CDR1 is KGHSH and CDR2 LQKENI. CDR3 amino acids: CASSPVAGEYNEQFF. CDR3 bases: TGTGCCAGCTCACCAGTAGCGGGGGAATACAATGAGCAGTTCTTC.

The chain joins TRBV29-1 to TRBJ1-5, with D possibly matching TRBD1 (5 bases). Germline V lookup: CDR1 SQVTM, CDR2 ANQGSEA. The length of the CDR3 is 13 residues. Trimming stripped 2 bases from V and 6 bases from J, with 11 bases between. Here the CDR3 reads CSVESGVGQPQHF. The CDR3 bases are TGCAGCGTTGAATCGGGGGTCGGTCAGCCCCAGCATTTT.

J is TRBJ1-1 and V is TRBV9; D remains unclear. The V end was cut by 6 bases, the J end by 1 base, with 16 bases between. CDR1 is SGDLS and CDR2 is YYNGEE in the germline V gene. The CDR3 is made up of 15 amino acids. CDR3 DNA: TGTGCCAGCACAGCGGATGGTTACGGGAACACTGAAGCTTTCTTT. As protein: CASTADGYGNTEAFF.